Listed below are T cell receptor beta chains from one sample, sequenced in a study of blood T cell repertoires in COVID-19. Sequencing used immunoSEQ multiplex PCR; TCRdb keeps in-frame clones, though not all of them. The table includes roughly 330,000 clones, around 87% detected once. The source material was PBMCs or T cells enriched from blood (not recorded which). Receptor source: a woman in her thirties who had recovered from COVID-19. CDR3s include the opening cysteine and the closing phenylalanine or tryptophan. Each record gives: V gene, clone size, D gene, J gene, CDR3 DNA, CDR3 protein. A D gene is named only where the DNA matches it firmly. Clone size, where shown, is once, few, many, or a class for clones that have expanded.

>TRBV3-1/TRBV3-2|.|.|TRBJ1-6
TGTGCCAGCAGCCTACCTACAGGGTTTTATTCACCCCTCCACTTT
CASSLPTGFYSPLHF
>TRBV6-5|.|.|TRBJ1-2
TGTGCCAGCAGTTACTCTGGGGACTTGGGAGGCTACACCTTC
CASSYSGDLGGYTF
>TRBV29-1|.|.|TRBJ2-3
TGCAGCGTCGGACTTGGGGTTGGCACAGATACGCAGTATTTT
CSVGLGVGTDTQYF
>TRBV2|.|TRBD1|TRBJ1-2
TGTGCCAGCAGTGAGGGACAGGCGCGTGGTGGCTACACCTTC
CASSEGQARGGYTF
>TRBV7-3|.|.|TRBJ2-5
TGTGCCAGCAGCCCAACAGGGCCAGAGACCCAGTACTTC
CASSPTGPETQYF
>TRBV7-2|.|.|TRBJ2-2
TGTGCCAGCCCAAGCGGCAGCCACACCGGGGAGCTGTTTTTT
CASPSGSHTGELFF
>TRBV4-2|.|.|TRBJ1-1
TGTGCCAGCAGCTCCCGGACTTCGAACACTGAAGCTTTCTTT
CASSSRTSNTEAFF
>TRBV4-1|.|TRBD1|TRBJ1-2
TGCGCCAGCAGCCACGCGACAGGGGGCTATGGCTACACCTTC
CASSHATGGYGYTF
>TRBV7-8|.|TRBD1|TRBJ1-3
TGTGCCAGCAGCCGTACTGGGGGACAGGGGGTCCTTTTGGGAAACACCATATATTTT
CASSRTGGQGVLLGNTIYF
>TRBV9|few|TRBD1|TRBJ1-1
TGTGCCAGCAGCGCGACAGGGGGGAGCACTGAAGCTTTCTTT
CASSATGGSTEAFF
>TRBV10-3|once|TRBD2|TRBJ2-3
TGTGCCATCAGGGGGACTAGCGGGGGCCATAGCACAGATACGCAGTATTTT
CAIRGTSGGHSTDTQYF
>TRBV12-3/TRBV12-4|.|TRBD2|TRBJ2-1
TGTGCCACCATAGCGGGGAATGTCAATGAGCAGTTCTTC
CATIAGNVNEQFF
>TRBV11-2|.|TRBD1|TRBJ1-1
TGTGCCAGCAGCCAAACCAGGGGGCCCACTGAAGCTTTCTTT
CASSQTRGPTEAFF